Listed here are 14 T cell receptor beta chains from one sample, sequenced in a study of PD-L1 blockade in urothelial cancer (dated by TCRdb to between 2016 and 2019). The library was generated by the immunoSEQ multiplex PCR assay. Not all clones reach the TCRdb copy of this immuneACCESS table, which keeps in-frame sequences only. Checked studies attribute under half of the gap to unresolved V genes and leave the rest unexplained. The sample has around 80,000 clones on record, roughly 90% of them singletons. Together, the top ten hold roughly 0.8% of the sample. In light of the paper, this sample's time point label describes: peripheral blood 6 weeks after treatment start. The sequencing used PBMCs, collected around atezolizumab (anti-PD-L1) treatment. The receptors were gathered from a woman older than 75 with urothelial cancer.

V gene TRBV6-5 combines with J gene TRBJ1-4; D is unclear. Deletions cut 2 bases from V and 3 bases from J, with 13 bases between. Germline CDR1 MNHEY, CDR2 SVGAGI. The CDR3 runs 16 residues. Here the CDR3 reads CASSYGFGASNEKLFF. In DNA, the CDR3 is TGTGCCAGCAGTTACGGTTTTGGAGCCTCTAATGAAAAACTGTTTTTT.

The chain has TRBV19 and TRBJ2-1, with 8 bases that match TRBD2. Losses at the gene ends were 6 bases for V and 0 bases for J; bases not matched to a gene: 4. Germline assignment: CDR1 LNHDA and CDR2 SQIVND (reference sequence). This CDR3 has 15 amino acids. CDR3 nucleotide sequence: TGTGCCAGTAGATTAGCGGGGACCTCCTACAATGAGCAGTTCTTC. This codes for CASRLAGTSYNEQFF.

V usage is TRBV2 and J usage is TRBJ2-7, with D perhaps TRBD1 (6 bases). In germline, CDR1 is SNHLY, CDR2 FYNNEI. This CDR3 contains 16 residues. V lost 5 bases and J lost 3, with 20 bases in between. The CDR3 region has the DNA TGTGCCAGCAGTCTAGGAGACAGGTTTTCGGGCTACGAGCAGTACTTC. This sequence encodes CASSLGDRFSGYEQYF.

The chain joins TRBV9 to TRBJ2-3; tentative D call: TRBD2 (5 bases). This CDR3 has 15 amino acids. The germline V gene has CDR1 SGDLS and CDR2 YYNGEE. The V end lost 5 bases, the J end lost 5 bases, and 18 bases lay between the germline ends. The chain's CDR3 is CASSVSLAGEDTQYF. DNA for the CDR3: TGTGCCAGCAGTGTCTCCCTAGCCGGAGAAGATACGCAGTATTTT.

The table lists this clone with a count of one. The chain carries TRBV4-1 and TRBJ1-2, with D perhaps TRBD1 (6 bases). V was cut by 1 base and J by 5 bases, with 11 bases left in between. The CDR3 is made up of 14 amino acids. Germline V gene data show CDR1 as MGHRA and CDR2 as YSYEKL. CDR3 DNA sequence: TGCGCCAGCAGCCAAGTGAGGGGGTGGTATGGCTACACCTTC. It translates to CASSQVRGWYGYTF.

V usage is TRBV20-1 and J usage is TRBJ2-1; D might be TRBD2 (5 bases). The CDR3 contains 11 residues. Germline assignment: CDR1 DFQATT and CDR2 SNEGSKA (reference sequence). Trimming removed 1 base at V and 12 bases at J, with 10 bases between. CDR3 coding DNA: TGCAGTGCTAGAGGGGGAGTAGTGCAGTTCTTC. Its protein is CSARGGVVQFF.

This clone appeared a single time. The gene calls are TRBV30 and TRBJ2-2, with 10 bases that match TRBD1. The CDR3 length is 17 residues. Germline lookup yields CDR1 GTSNPN and CDR2 SVGIG (reference sequence). The ends lost 1 base at V and 5 bases at J; junction bases unmatched: 10. The chain's CDR3 is CAWSAGDRGRITGELFF. The CDR3 DNA is TGTGCCTGGAGTGCCGGGGACAGGGGCCGCATTACCGGGGAGCTGTTTTTT.

The gene calls are TRBV18 and TRBJ2-2, with D maybe TRBD1 (5 bases). The CDR3 is 14 residues long. Germline loops: CDR1 KGHSH, CDR2 LQKENI. The ends were cut back, 3 bases at V and 1 base at J, with 6 bases in the middle. The CDR3 here is CASSPQGNTGELFF. In DNA, the CDR3 is TGTGCCAGCTCACCTCAGGGGAACACCGGGGAGCTGTTTTTT.

The chain recombines TRBV14 with TRBJ2-7; TRBD2 might be the D (6 bases). V was trimmed by 5 bases and J by 2 bases, leaving 16 bases between them. The CDR3 is made up of 15 amino acids. Per the germline V gene, CDR1 is SGHDN and CDR2 is FVKESK. CDR3 protein: CASSYTGTATYEQYF. DNA of the CDR3: TGTGCCAGCAGCTATACCGGGACTGCAACCTACGAGCAGTACTTC.

The V gene is TRBV19, the J gene TRBJ1-2; D is possibly TRBD1 (6 bases). Trimming took off 1 base at V and 4 bases at J, with 16 bases between the two ends. CDR3 length equals 16 residues. Per germline, CDR1 LNHDA and CDR2 SQIVND (reference sequence). CDR3 residues: CASSIGGQPRGYGYTF. The CDR3 DNA follows: TGTGCCAGTAGTATAGGAGGACAGCCCCGGGGCTATGGCTACACCTTC. The full variable domain, rest sourced from reference TRBV19 and TRBJ1-2, is DGGITQSPKYLFRKEGQNVTLSCEQNLNHDAMYWYRQDPGQGLRLIYYSQIVNDFQKGDIAEGYSVSREKKESFPLTVTSAQKNPTAFYLCASSIGGQPRGYGYTFGSGTRLTVV.

This clone was counted a single time. The chain employs TRBV6-1 and TRBJ2-7, with 13 bases that match TRBD2. This CDR3 has 12 residues. Germline V gene lookup returns CDR1 MNHNS and CDR2 SASEGT. Trimming at V came to 8 bases and at J to 5 bases, leaving 0 bases not matched to a gene. This CDR3 is CASGLAGDEQYF. DNA of the CDR3: TGTGCCAGCGGACTAGCGGGAGACGAGCAGTACTTC.

The gene calls are TRBV7-8 and TRBJ1-1, with D tentatively TRBD1 (6 bases). There are 14 residues in the CDR3. Trimming stripped 5 bases from V and 3 bases from J, with 13 bases between. Germline lookup yields CDR1 SGHVS and CDR2 FQNEAQ. The CDR3 sequence is CASSALYRDTEAFF. In nucleotides, the CDR3 is TGTGCCAGCAGCGCCTTATACAGGGACACTGAAGCTTTCTTT.

The rearrangement links TRBV28 to TRBJ1-1; D is perhaps TRBD1 (6 bases). Germline CDR1 and CDR2: MDHEN and SYDVKM. V gave up 2 bases and J gave up 8 bases, with 12 bases separating them. This CDR3 comprises 13 residues. CDR3 amino acids: CASSLIGTTEAFF. For the CDR3, the DNA is TGTGCCAGCAGTTTAATAGGGACAACAGAAGCTTTCTTT.

The chain recombines TRBV7-3 with TRBJ2-1; the D gene is possibly TRBD2 (5 bases). The V gene's germline CDR1 is SGHTA and CDR2 FQGTGA. This CDR3 has 15 residues. Trimming cost V 2 bases and J 0 bases, with 8 bases left between them. CDR3: CASSLAGVSYNEQFF. The CDR3 region has the DNA TGTGCCAGCAGCTTAGCGGGCGTCTCCTACAATGAGCAGTTCTTC.